What follows are 8 T cell receptor beta chains derived from one specimen sequenced in a study of a mutant IDH1 vaccine in newly diagnosed glioma. The antigens of these receptors remain unknown. The method was immunoSEQ multiplex PCR; TCRdb's version includes in-frame clones alone and lacks a portion of them. The sample contains about 50,000 clones, approximately 84% of which appear only once. The sample's time point: week 47, end of study. In the vaccine, a single dose held 300 ug of the mutant IDH1 20-mer peptide, along with topical imiquimod. Sample: PBMCs, taken from a glioma patient whose treatment included an IDH1 peptide vaccine. The receptors originated from a woman in her 30s with glioma. Some clones in this sample may be carry-over from other donors' samples.

The V gene is TRBV6-5, the J gene TRBJ2-7; D unresolved. This CDR3 region has 11 residues. Trimming cost V 5 bases and J 4 bases, with 6 bases left between them. Germline CDR1 reads MNHEY; CDR2 reads SVGAGI. In DNA, the CDR3 is TGTGCCAGCAGTGGATTATACGAGCAGTACTTC. Its translation: CASSGLYEQYF.

The gene calls are TRBV19 and TRBJ2-1, with TRBD2 identical over 11 bases. CDR1 and CDR2 (germline): LNHDA, SQIVND (reference sequence). The CDR3 is 16 amino acids. After removal of 9 bases from V and 0 bases from J, the junction contained 7 bases not matched to a gene. The CDR3 sequence: CASRPTSGSSYNEQFF. The CDR3 DNA reads as TGTGCCAGCCGACCCACTAGCGGGAGCTCCTACAATGAGCAGTTCTTC.

This sequence joins TRBV9 and TRBJ2-6; D is possibly TRBD1 (7 bases). Germline V gene sequence: CDR1 SGDLS, CDR2 YYNGEE. The CDR3 contains 14 residues. The ends were cut back, 7 bases at V and 0 bases at J, with 8 bases in the middle. Written as DNA, the CDR3 is TGTGCCAGCCAGGGGGGCTCTGGGGCCAACGTCCTGACTTTC. Residues: CASQGGSGANVLTF.

The gene calls are TRBV10-3 and TRBJ2-7; the D call may be TRBD1 or TRBD2 (7 bases each). The CDR3 spans 11 residues. Trimming shortened V by 3 bases and J by 12 bases, and 12 bases separated the two germline ends. Per the germline V gene, CDR1 is ENHRY and CDR2 is SYGVKD. The CDR3 sequence is CAISDRGEGYF. The CDR3 nucleotides read TGTGCCATCAGTGACAGGGGGGAGGGGTACTTC.

The chain recombines TRBV29-1 with TRBJ2-3, with TRBD2 matching over 10 bases. V lost 0 bases and J lost 5; bases outside the gene matches: 5. There are 15 residues in the CDR3. CDR1 SQVTM and CDR2 ANQGSEA come from the germline V gene. The CDR3 region has the DNA TGCAGCGTTGAAGATCAAACTAGCGGGAAAGATACGCAGTATTTT. This codes for CSVEDQTSGKDTQYF.

The chain recombines TRBV11-2 with TRBJ2-7, with 9 positions matching TRBD2. The CDR3 covers 14 residues. In germline, CDR1 is SGHAT, CDR2 FQNNGV. J was trimmed by 4 bases and V by 3 bases; bases with no gene match: 4. CDR3 protein: CASSFSGSGYEQYF. The DNA for the CDR3 is TGTGCCAGCAGCTTTAGCGGGAGTGGGTACGAGCAGTACTTC.

The genes are TRBV6-6 and TRBJ1-1; D is undetermined. This CDR3 comprises 11 residues. Trimming pared 4 bases from V and 8 bases from J, leaving 8 bases between. CDR1 is MNHNY, CDR2 SVGAGI, per germline (reference sequence). CDR3 nucleotide sequence: TGTGCCAGCAGTTCCTTTAAGGAAGCTTTCTTT. This translates into CASSSFKEAFF.

The chain uses TRBV5-6 and TRBJ2-7, with D tentatively TRBD1 (6 bases). The CDR3 length is 14 residues. CDR1 SGHDT and CDR2 YYEEEE come from the germline V gene. The ends were cut back, 2 bases at V and 3 bases at J, with 12 bases in the middle. CDR3 DNA sequence: TGTGCCAGCAGCTTTGGCAGGGGCAGCTACGAGCAGTACTTC. Its translation is CASSFGRGSYEQYF.